Each of the 15 T cell receptor beta chains below was sequenced from the same sample in a study of cytomegalovirus exposure and HLA in healthy donors (dated by TCRdb to 2016 to 2017). The method behind the library was the immunoSEQ multiplex PCR assay. For the multiplex PCR, a mixture combining 60 forward primers for TCR Vbeta segments and 13 reverse primers for TCR Jbeta segments was used. TCRdb re-hosts the immuneACCESS table, in-frame sequences only. Its copies lack some clones; in the studies checked, an unresolved V gene accounts for under half of them, and the cause for the rest is not known. For this sample, the table gives 110,000 to 150,000 clones. Clones ranked in the top ten supply approximately 1% of the sample. The specimen sequenced was PBMCs. The receptors originated from a male donor in good health and CMV-seronegative.

The genes are TRBV4-2 and TRBJ1-5; 8 bases match TRBD1. The CDR3 is 15 residues long. The V gene end was trimmed by 1 base and the J gene end by 4 bases; junction bases not matched to a gene: 3. Germline V lookup: CDR1 LGHNA, CDR2 YNFKEQ. CDR3 region: CASSQGGTGNQPQHF. CDR3 in DNA: TGTGCCAGCAGCCAAGGCGGGACAGGTAATCAGCCCCAGCATTTT.

V usage is TRBV5-1 and J usage is TRBJ2-2; a weak D match, TRBD1 (6 bases). Trimming left V 0 bases short and J 1 base short, with 10 bases between. CDR3 size: 16 residues. Germline loops: CDR1 SGHRS, CDR2 YFSETQ. CDR3 protein: CASSLVGAENTGELFF. CDR3 bases: TGCGCCAGCAGCTTGGTGGGGGCCGAGAACACCGGGGAGCTGTTTTTT.

The CDR3 here is CASSQSFWQYF. In DNA form, the CDR3 reads TGCGCCAGCAGTCAATCCTTCTGGCAGTACTTC. This chain joins TRBV23-1 and TRBJ2-7, with D uncertain. TRBV23-1 is annotated as an ORF whose role is uncertain. The CDR3 is 11 amino acids. V was trimmed by 0 bases and J by 9 bases, leaving 6 bases between them.

The chain joins TRBV5-1 to TRBJ1-4, with TRBD1 matching 8 bases. V dropped 4 bases and J dropped 8; count of bases not matched to a gene: 13. This CDR3 comprises 16 residues. Germline CDR1 reads SGHRS; CDR2 reads YFSETQ. The CDR3 sequence: CASSVTLRGPEEKLFF. The CDR3 DNA follows: TGCGCCAGCAGCGTCACACTCAGGGGGCCGGAAGAAAAACTGTTTTTT.

The chain recombines TRBV27 with TRBJ2-7, with D unresolved. The V and J ends lost 1 base and 6 bases respectively, with 10 bases between them. The CDR3 runs 13 residues. Germline CDR1 and CDR2: MNHEY and SMNVEV (reference sequence). The CDR3 nucleotides read TGTGCCAGCAGTTTATATCCTAGGTCCGAGCAGTACTTC. Protein product: CASSLYPRSEQYF.

The chain uses TRBV27 and TRBJ1-5; no firm D call. This CDR3 contains 18 residues. From germline, CDR1 is MNHEY and CDR2 SMNVEV (reference sequence). V dropped 0 bases and J dropped 0 bases, with 15 bases sitting between them. The CDR3 region has the DNA TGTGCCAGCAGTTTATCTGGAGAGTTGGGTTTTAGCAATCAGCCCCAGCATTTT. This sequence encodes CASSLSGELGFSNQPQHF.

The rearrangement links TRBV15 to TRBJ2-5; TRBD1 might be the D (6 bases). Germline-derived CDR1 and CDR2 are LNHNV and YYDKDF (reference sequence). V lost 0 bases, J lost 3 bases, and 14 bases lay in between. CDR3 length equals 16 residues. The CDR3 DNA reads TGTGCCACCAGCAGAGATCGCAGGGGCAACGAAGAGACCCAGTACTTC. The encoded protein is CATSRDRRGNEETQYF.

The V and J genes are TRBV6-5 and TRBJ1-1; D is possibly TRBD1 (6 bases). V was cut by 2 bases and J by 1 base, with 11 bases left in between. CDR3 size: 15 residues. CDR1 is MNHEY and CDR2 is SVGAGI in the germline V gene. The CDR3 region is CASSYPKGQNTEAFF. CDR3 in DNA: TGTGCCAGCAGTTACCCAAAGGGACAGAACACTGAAGCTTTCTTT.

The gene calls are TRBV5-1 and TRBJ2-5, with 8 bases that match TRBD1. The CDR3 covers 14 residues. The ends lost 3 bases at V and 4 bases at J; junction bases unmatched: 5. Germline assignment: CDR1 SGHRS and CDR2 YFSETQ. CDR3 sequence reads: CASSSDRELETQYF. Written as DNA, the CDR3 is TGCGCCAGCAGCTCGGACAGGGAGTTAGAGACCCAGTACTTC.

The chain couples TRBV7-9 to TRBJ2-2, with 7 bases matching TRBD2. The CDR3 consists of 16 residues. Trimming took 5 bases from V and 1 from J; bases not matched to a gene: 7. In germline, CDR1 is SEHNR, CDR2 FQNEAQ (reference sequence). The CDR3 DNA follows: TGTGCCAGCAGCCTCGTTGCGGGGGAGAACACCGGGGAGCTGTTTTTT. It yields the protein CASSLVAGENTGELFF.

This chain joins TRBV28 and TRBJ2-2; D is unclear. Looked up from germline, CDR1 is MDHEN and CDR2 is SYDVKM. V was pared by 6 bases and J by 5 bases, with 13 bases between. This CDR3 is built from 14 residues. DNA for the CDR3: TGTGCCAGCAGCCCAGACAAGGCGACCGGGGAGCTGTTTTTT. This encodes CASSPDKATGELFF.

The chain joins TRBV6-5 to TRBJ1-4; D is ambiguous. Trimming removed 10 bases from V and 5 bases from J, with 11 bases in between. The CDR3 runs 12 residues. CDR1 is MNHEY, CDR2 SVGAGI, per germline. The CDR3: CATSGLNEKLFF. CDR3 nucleotides: TGTGCCACTTCGGGTCTAAATGAAAAACTGTTTTTT.

The V call is TRBV5-1, the J call TRBJ1-1; no clear D gene. With 0 bases removed from V and 2 bases from J, the gap between germline ends came to 8 bases. This CDR3 comprises 14 residues. Germline V gene sequence: CDR1 SGHRS, CDR2 YFSETQ. CDR3 bases: TGCGCCAGCAGCTTGGGACAACCTAACACTGAAGCTTTCTTT. Amino acids: CASSLGQPNTEAFF. The entire variable domain, with the rest obtained from reference TRBV5-1 and TRBJ1-1, is as follows: KAGVTQTPRYLIKTRGQQVTLSCSPISGHRSVSWYQQTPGQGLQFLFEYFSETQRNKGNFPGRFSGRQFSNSRSEMNVSTLELGDSALYLCASSLGQPNTEAFFGQGTRLTVV.

This chain connects TRBV28 to TRBJ1-1; D is possibly TRBD1 (5 bases). Germline CDR1 MDHEN, CDR2 SYDVKM. Trimming shortened V by 6 bases and J by 11 bases, and 16 bases separated the two germline ends. The length of the CDR3 is 12 residues. CDR3 bases: TGTGCCAGCAGCTCCCGGCAGCCAGGGGCTTTCTTT. Translating gives CASSSRQPGAFF.

CDR3: CASSLIFLTSGSYEQYF. DNA of the CDR3: TGTGCCAGCAGCCTAATCTTCCTGACTAGCGGAAGCTACGAGCAGTACTTC. V gene TRBV7-6 combines with J gene TRBJ2-7; 9 bases align to TRBD2. With V trimmed by 5 bases and J by 3 bases, 14 bases remained unmatched. The CDR3 is 17 residues long. The germline gives CDR1 SGHVS, CDR2 FNYEAQ.